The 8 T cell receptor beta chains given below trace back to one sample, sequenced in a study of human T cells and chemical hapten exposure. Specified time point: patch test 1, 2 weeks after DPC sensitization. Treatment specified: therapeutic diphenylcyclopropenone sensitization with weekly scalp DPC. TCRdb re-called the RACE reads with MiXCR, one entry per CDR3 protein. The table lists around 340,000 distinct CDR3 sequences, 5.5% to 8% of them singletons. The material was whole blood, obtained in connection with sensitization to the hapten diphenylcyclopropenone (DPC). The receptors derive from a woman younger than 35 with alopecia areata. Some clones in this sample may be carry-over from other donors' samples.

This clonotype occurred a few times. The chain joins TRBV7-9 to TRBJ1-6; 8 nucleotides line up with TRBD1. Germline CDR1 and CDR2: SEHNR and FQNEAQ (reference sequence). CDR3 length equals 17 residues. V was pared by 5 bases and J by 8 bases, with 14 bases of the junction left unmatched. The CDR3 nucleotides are TGTGCCAGCAGCCCCATAGCCGGGACAGGAGTGGATTCACCCCTCCACTTT. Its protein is CASSPIAGTGVDSPLHF.

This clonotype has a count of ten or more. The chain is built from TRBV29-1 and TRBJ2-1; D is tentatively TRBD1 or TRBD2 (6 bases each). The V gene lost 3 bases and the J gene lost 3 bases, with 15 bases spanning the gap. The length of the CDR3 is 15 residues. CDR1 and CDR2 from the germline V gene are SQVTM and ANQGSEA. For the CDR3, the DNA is TGCAGCGTTGAGGTCACGGCGGGACACTACAATGAGCAGTTCTTC. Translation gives CSVEVTAGHYNEQFF.

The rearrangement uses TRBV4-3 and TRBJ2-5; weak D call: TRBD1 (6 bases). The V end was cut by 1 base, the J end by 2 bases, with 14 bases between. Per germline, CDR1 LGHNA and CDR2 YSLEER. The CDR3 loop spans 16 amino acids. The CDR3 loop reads CASSQVLGHPQETQYF. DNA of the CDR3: TGCGCCAGCAGCCAAGTTTTGGGACATCCACAAGAGACCCAGTACTTC.

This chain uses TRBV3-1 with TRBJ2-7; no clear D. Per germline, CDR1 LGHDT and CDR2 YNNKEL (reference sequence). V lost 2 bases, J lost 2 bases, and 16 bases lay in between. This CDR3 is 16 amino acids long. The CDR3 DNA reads TGTGCCAGCAGCCAAAGCCCGTTAGGGTCTGCCTACGAGCAGTACTTC. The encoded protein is CASSQSPLGSAYEQYF.

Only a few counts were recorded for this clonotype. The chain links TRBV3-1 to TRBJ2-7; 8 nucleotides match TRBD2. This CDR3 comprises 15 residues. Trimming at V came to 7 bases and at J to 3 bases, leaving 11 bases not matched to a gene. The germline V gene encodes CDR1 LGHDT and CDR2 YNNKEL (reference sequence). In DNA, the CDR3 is TGTGCCAGCACCTCAAGAGGGGCGGGGGGCTACGAGCAGTACTTC. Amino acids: CASTSRGAGGYEQYF.

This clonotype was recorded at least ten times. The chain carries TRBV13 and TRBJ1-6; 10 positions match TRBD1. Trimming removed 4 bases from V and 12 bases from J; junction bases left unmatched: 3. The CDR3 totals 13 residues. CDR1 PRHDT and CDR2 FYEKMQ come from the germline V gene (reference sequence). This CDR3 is CASSSGQGVPLHF. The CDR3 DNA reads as TGTGCCAGCAGCTCCGGACAGGGGGTACCCCTCCACTTT.

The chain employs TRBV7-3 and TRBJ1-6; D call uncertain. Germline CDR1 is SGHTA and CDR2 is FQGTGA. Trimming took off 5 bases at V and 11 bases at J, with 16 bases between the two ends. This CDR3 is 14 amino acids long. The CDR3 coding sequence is TGTGCCAGCAGCGCAGATCCTCAGGTCCCACCCCTCCACTTT. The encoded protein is CASSADPQVPPLHF. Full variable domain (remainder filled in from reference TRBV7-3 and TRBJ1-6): GAGVSQTPSNKVTEKGKYVELRCDPISGHTALYWYRQSLGQGPEFLIYFQGTGAADDSGLPNDRFFAVRPEGSVSTLKIQRTERGDSAVYLCASSADPQVPPLHFGNGTRLTVT.

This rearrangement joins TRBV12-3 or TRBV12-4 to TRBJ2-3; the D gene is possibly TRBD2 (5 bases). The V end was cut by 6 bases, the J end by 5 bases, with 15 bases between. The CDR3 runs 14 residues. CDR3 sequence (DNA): TGTGCCAGCAGCGGCACTAGGTATGGAGATACGCAGTATTTT. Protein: CASSGTRYGDTQYF.